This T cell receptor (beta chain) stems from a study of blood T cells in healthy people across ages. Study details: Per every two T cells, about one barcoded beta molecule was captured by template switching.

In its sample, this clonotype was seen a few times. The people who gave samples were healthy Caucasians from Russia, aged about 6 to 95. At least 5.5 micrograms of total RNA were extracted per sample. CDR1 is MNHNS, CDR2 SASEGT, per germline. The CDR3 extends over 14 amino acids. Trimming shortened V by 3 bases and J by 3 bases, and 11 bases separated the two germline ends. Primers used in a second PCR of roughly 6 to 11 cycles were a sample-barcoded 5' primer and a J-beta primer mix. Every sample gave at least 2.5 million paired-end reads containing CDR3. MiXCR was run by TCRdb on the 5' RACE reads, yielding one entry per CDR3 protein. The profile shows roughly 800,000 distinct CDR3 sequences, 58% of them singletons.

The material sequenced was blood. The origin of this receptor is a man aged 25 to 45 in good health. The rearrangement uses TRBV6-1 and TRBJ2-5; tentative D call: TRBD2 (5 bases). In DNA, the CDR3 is TGTGCCAGCAGTGACGGGCAGGAGGAAGAGACCCAGTACTTC. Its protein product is CASSDGQEEETQYF.